This TCR beta chain came from a study of control samples from healthy donors and cancer patients. The germline V and J ends were trimmed by 3 bases and 4 bases, with 12 bases remaining between them. The CDR3 loop spans 14 amino acids. Germline CDR1 and CDR2: SNHLY and FYNNEI. Clones were read by immunoSEQ multiplex PCR, and TCRdb kept only the in-frame ones, dropping some. This table has fewer than 30,000 clones, approximately 87% appearing once. This TCR came from a woman between 35 and 50 years old with lung cancer. Source material: PBMCs. The chain is built from TRBV2 and TRBJ1-2; weak D call: TRBD1 (6 bases). The CDR3 reads CASSEGRGSYGYTF. In nucleotides, the CDR3 is TGTGCCAGCAGTGAGGGCAGGGGAAGCTATGGCTACACCTTC.